This T cell receptor (beta chain) was retrieved from a study of cytomegalovirus exposure and HLA in healthy donors. Study findings and constraints: Donors were assumed by presence/absence analyses to have roughly uniform sequencing depth. There was a cluster of highly shared sequence variants that was likely a sequencing artifact.

Primers: 60 Vbeta forward and 13 Jbeta reverse. Profiled with immunoSEQ multiplex PCR; TCRdb holds only in-frame clones, not every one. The repertoire includes 200,000 to 250,000 clones, around 80% of them detected once, and around 0.2% sits in the top ten. With respect to this clone: Its specificity is unknown.

Donors counted as nominally healthy when sampled, yet unrecorded immune exposures were likely. Germline CDR1 LNHDA, CDR2 SQIVND (reference sequence). J was trimmed by 4 bases and V by 5 bases; bases with no gene match: 7. The CDR3 is made up of 15 amino acids. The sequence came from a girl aged 2 to 10 in good health and CMV-seronegative. The specimen sequenced was PBMCs. V gene TRBV19 combines with J gene TRBJ1-3, with 8 bases fitting TRBD1. In DNA, the CDR3 is TGTGCCAGTAGTGTCCTCAGGGGGCAAGGAAACACCATATATTTT. Translating it yields CASSVLRGQGNTIYF.